This T cell receptor beta chain was identified during a study of T-cell reconstitution after alpha-beta-depleted transplantation in children. Whole-study findings and limits: Several hundred expanded graft clones reportedly supplied alpha-beta T cells about two months after transplant. TCRbeta diversity was high at day 60 in some patients (a result of surviving recipient T cells and thymic progenitors). Most T-cell counts and diversity one year after the transplant came from T cells that were newly produced.

Germline CDR1 LNHNV, CDR2 YYDKDF (reference sequence). The CDR3 is made up of 15 amino acids. The ends lost 4 bases at V and 5 bases at J; junction bases unmatched: 1. Molecular barcoding with unique molecular identifiers was used for the TCRbeta library. From the PCR reads, TCRdb called clonotypes with MiXCR, one entry per CDR3 protein. The sample contains under 300,000 distinct CDR3 sequences, 11% of which appear only once. This clonotype appeared many times. The antigen is not known. This clonotype originated in a male patient aged 2-15 years who had a stem cell transplant for chronic granulomatous disease, so the T cells may come from the graft donor. This chain links TRBV15 with TRBJ2-1; 14 nucleotides align to TRBD2. This specimen consisted of peripheral blood, obtained 180 days after TCRalphabeta/CD19-depleted stem cell transplant. The CDR3, as DNA: TGTGCCACCAGCAAGGGACTAGCGGGAGACAATGAGCAGTTCTTC. It codes for CATSKGLAGDNEQFF.